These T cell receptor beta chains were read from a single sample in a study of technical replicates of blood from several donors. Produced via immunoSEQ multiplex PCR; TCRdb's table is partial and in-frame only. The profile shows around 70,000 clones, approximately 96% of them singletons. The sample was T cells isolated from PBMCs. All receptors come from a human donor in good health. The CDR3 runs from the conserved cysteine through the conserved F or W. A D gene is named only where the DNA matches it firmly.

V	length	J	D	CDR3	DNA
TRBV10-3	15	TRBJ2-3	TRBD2	CAIMKRLAPEDTQYF	TGTGCCATCATGAAGAGACTAGCTCCCGAGGATACGCAGTATTTT
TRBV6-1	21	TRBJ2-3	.	CASSEFLSRGGPKIPTDTQYF	TGTGCCAGCAGTGAATTTCTATCGAGGGGGGGGCCCAAAATCCCCACAGATACGCAGTATTTT
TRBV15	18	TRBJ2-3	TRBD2	CATSRTSLAGISTDTQYF	TGTGCCACCAGCAGAACTTCACTAGCGGGAATAAGCACAGATACGCAGTATTTT
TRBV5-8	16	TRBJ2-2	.	CASSLYPGVGTGELFF	TGTGCCAGCAGCTTGTACCCCGGGGTTGGTACCGGGGAGCTGTTTTTT
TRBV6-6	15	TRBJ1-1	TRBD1	CATSDTGVRSTEAFF	TGTGCCACCTCCGATACAGGGGTGAGGAGCACTGAAGCTTTCTTT
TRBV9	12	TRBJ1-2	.	CASSVRDYGYTF	TGTGCCAGCAGCGTTAGAGACTATGGCTACACCTTC
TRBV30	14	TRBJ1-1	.	CAWSETAGYTEAFF	TGTGCCTGGAGCGAAACAGCAGGATACACTGAAGCTTTCTTT
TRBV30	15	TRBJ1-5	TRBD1	CAWSWTGMSNQPQHF	TGTGCCTGGAGTTGGACAGGGATGAGCAATCAGCCCCAGCATTTT
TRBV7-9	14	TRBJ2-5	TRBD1	CASSTGQGGETQYF	TGTGCCAGCAGCACCGGACAGGGTGGGGAGACCCAGTACTTC
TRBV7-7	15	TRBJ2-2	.	CASSPALVGTGELFF	TGTGCCAGCAGCCCCGCATTAGTCGGGACCGGGGAGCTGTTTTTT
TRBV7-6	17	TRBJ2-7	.	CAIQVESPRGSGNEQYF	TGTGCCATCCAGGTGGAGTCCCCTAGAGGGAGCGGCAACGAGCAGTACTTC
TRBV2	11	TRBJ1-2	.	CASGQEGGYTF	TGTGCCAGCGGGCAGGAAGGAGGCTACACCTTC
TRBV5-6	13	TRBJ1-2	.	CASSLGQTYGYTF	TGTGCCAGCAGCTTGGGGCAAACCTATGGCTACACCTTC
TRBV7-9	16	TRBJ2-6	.	CASSFRGAVGANVLTF	TGTGCCAGCAGCTTTCGGGGGGCGGTTGGGGCCAACGTCCTGACTTTC
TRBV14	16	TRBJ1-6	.	CASSQGPDTYNSPLHF	TGTGCCAGCAGCCAAGGCCCAGACACCTATAATTCACCCCTCCACTTT
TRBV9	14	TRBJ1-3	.	CASSAQVTGNTIYF	TGTGCCAGCAGCGCACAGGTTACTGGAAACACCATATATTTT
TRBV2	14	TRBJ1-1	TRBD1	CASSDRGLGTEAFF	TGTGCCAGCAGTGACAGGGGGCTGGGCACTGAAGCTTTCTTT